The rows below give T cell receptor beta chains drawn from one sample of a study of blood T cell repertoires in COVID-19. Using immunoSEQ multiplex PCR, the repertoire was profiled, and TCRdb retains in-frame clones only, with some absent. The sample includes roughly 130,000 clones, about 87% of them seen just once. Sequencing input: peripheral blood. All receptors derive from a woman aged 55-75 years with acute or convalescent COVID-19. CDR3s include the opening cysteine and the closing phenylalanine or tryptophan. A D gene is named only where the DNA matches it firmly. A clone size is listed for some rows: how often the clone was seen (once, few, many), or a class if it is expanded.

D gene	V gene	J gene	clone size	CDR3 DNA	CDR3 protein
.	TRBV28	TRBJ1-5	.	TGTGCCAGCAGCCTTCTGTTGACGGGGTTAGGGCAGCCCCAGCATTTT	CASSLLLTGLGQPQHF
TRBD1	TRBV28	TRBJ1-6	.	TGTGCCAGCAGTGCGACAGGGAATTCACCCCTCCACTTT	CASSATGNSPLHF
.	TRBV7-9	TRBJ2-4	.	TGTGCCAGCAGCTTAGTGTCACAGGGCGGTGGAATTCAGTACTTC	CASSLVSQGGGIQYF
TRBD1	TRBV6-6	TRBJ1-2	.	TGTGCCAGCAGTTTGATACAGGGGGTTGATGGCTACACCTTC	CASSLIQGVDGYTF
.	TRBV6-6	TRBJ1-4	.	TGTGCCAGCAGTACCATGGGGGGGGTTGTGGAAAAACTGTTTTTT	CASSTMGGVVEKLFF
TRBD1	TRBV10-2	TRBJ2-7	.	TGCGCCAGCAGCGGACAGGGGACAATGGCATACGAGCAGTACTTC	CASSGQGTMAYEQYF
.	TRBV15	TRBJ1-2	.	TGTGCCACCAGCAGAGGTCGTGGTGGGGAGGGCTACACCTTC	CATSRGRGGEGYTF
.	TRBV3-1/TRBV3-2	TRBJ2-7	.	TGTGCCAGCAGCCGCAGGGGAACCTACGAGCAGTACTTC	CASSRRGTYEQYF
TRBD1	TRBV28	TRBJ1-2	.	TGTGCCAGCAGCACGACAGGGGCATTACTTGGCTACACCTTC	CASSTTGALLGYTF
.	TRBV27	TRBJ2-1	.	TGTGCCAGCAGCAACCACCGGGGGAAAAATGAGCAGTTCTTC	CASSNHRGKNEQFF
.	TRBV27	TRBJ1-1	.	TGTGCCAGCAGTTTATCCGGCGGAAACACTGAAGCTTTCTTT	CASSLSGGNTEAFF
TRBD1	TRBV3-1/TRBV3-2	TRBJ1-2	.	TGTGCCAGCAGCCCTACCTGGACAGGGAACGGGAATGGCTACACCTTC	CASSPTWTGNGNGYTF
.	TRBV6-5	TRBJ1-1	.	TGTGCCAGCAGTTCCCGGTCTGAAGCTTTCTTT	CASSSRSEAFF
TRBD1	TRBV19	TRBJ1-1	.	TGTGCCAGTATTCTACAGGGGAAGCGGGAAGCTTTCTTT	CASILQGKREAFF
TRBD1	TRBV3-1/TRBV3-2	TRBJ1-2	.	TGTGCCAGCAGCAGAGGGACAGGGATCGACTATGGCTACACCTTC	CASSRGTGIDYGYTF
TRBD1	TRBV27	TRBJ2-7	few	TGTGCCAGCAGTTTGGGACAGGGGGCCTACGAGCAGTACTTC	CASSLGQGAYEQYF
.	TRBV6-1	TRBJ1-5	.	TGTGCCAGCAGTGATCAGGAGGGGGGGGGACAGCCCCAGCATTTT	CASSDQEGGGQPQHF
.	TRBV19	TRBJ2-5	.	TGTGCCAGTAGTATTGACACGGGGCAAGAGACCCAGTACTTC	CASSIDTGQETQYF
TRBD2	TRBV18	TRBJ2-1	.	TGTGCCAGCTCCCCCGGGACTAGCTCTTCCCATGAGCAGTTCTTC	CASSPGTSSSHEQFF
TRBD2	TRBV5-1	TRBJ2-5	.	TGCGCCAGCAGCGAGGGACTAGCGAGAGAGACCCAGTACTTC	CASSEGLARETQYF
.	TRBV5-1	TRBJ1-1	.	TGCGCCAGCAGTTATAACGGGGGGCCTACTGAAGCTTTCTTT	CASSYNGGPTEAFF
.	TRBV12-3/TRBV12-4	TRBJ1-1	.	TGTGCCAGCAGTTTGGAAGGGGCCACTGAAGCTTTCTTT	CASSLEGATEAFF
.	TRBV3-1/TRBV3-2	TRBJ2-3	once	TGTGCCAGCAGCCAAGTTGGGGCTAGCACAGATACGCAGTATTTT	CASSQVGASTDTQYF
.	TRBV19	TRBJ1-1	.	TGTGCCACTGGCGTTGGGGGGGAAAATGAAATGAACACTGAAGCTTTCTTT	CATGVGGENEMNTEAFF
.	TRBV2	TRBJ1-3	.	TGTGCCAGCAGTGTCGGCTCTGGAAACACCATATATTTT	CASSVGSGNTIYF
TRBD1	TRBV28	TRBJ1-2	.	TGTGCCAGCAGTTCCGGGACAGGGCGATTCGTCGATGGCTACACCTTC	CASSSGTGRFVDGYTF
.	TRBV5-5	TRBJ1-3	.	TGTGCCAGCAGCTTCGCTGGAAACACCATATATTTT	CASSFAGNTIYF
.	TRBV3-1/TRBV3-2	TRBJ1-1	.	TGTGCCAGCAGCCAAGGACAGCTTGAAGCTTTCTTT	CASSQGQLEAFF
TRBD2	TRBV10-3	TRBJ2-5	.	TGTGCCACCCGGACTAGCGGGGGCGGGAACGAAGAGACCCAGTACTTC	CATRTSGGGNEETQYF
TRBD1	TRBV5-4	TRBJ1-2	once	TGTGCCAGCAGCTCGGGACAGGGAAGCTATGGCTACACCTTC	CASSSGQGSYGYTF
.	TRBV29-1	TRBJ2-1	.	TGCAGCGTCGCGGGACCTGAGGGCTCCTACAATGAGCAGTTCTTC	CSVAGPEGSYNEQFF
TRBD1	TRBV25-1	TRBJ1-3	.	TGTGCCAGCAGTGTGGGACAGGGCTCTGGAAACACCATATATTTT	CASSVGQGSGNTIYF
.	TRBV4-2	TRBJ1-2	once	TGTGCCAGCAGCCAAGAGAGGGAGGTCATTCATGGCTACACCTTC	CASSQEREVIHGYTF
TRBD2	TRBV5-1	TRBJ2-3	.	TGCGCCAGCAGCTTTGGGGCTAGCGGAAGCACAGATACGCAGTATTTT	CASSFGASGSTDTQYF
TRBD2	TRBV7-9	TRBJ2-7	.	TGTGCCAGCAGCTCCGGGACTAGTTCCTACGAGCAGTACTTC	CASSSGTSSYEQYF
.	TRBV6-5	TRBJ1-2	.	TGTGCCAGCAGTCCCTATGAGTCCGCGGGGGGCTACACCTTC	CASSPYESAGGYTF
TRBD2	TRBV11-2	TRBJ2-7	.	TGTGCCAGCAGCTTAGATCTCTGGACTAGCGGGAGACACGAGCAGTACTTC	CASSLDLWTSGRHEQYF
.	TRBV2	TRBJ1-1	.	TGTGCCAGCAGTGAGGCGTTGGGGGGTAACACTGAAGCTTTCTTT	CASSEALGGNTEAFF
.	TRBV9	TRBJ1-2	.	TGTGCCAGCAGCGTAGCTGCAGGGAACTATGGCTACACCTTC	CASSVAAGNYGYTF
.	TRBV19	TRBJ1-3	few	TGTGCCAGTATGACAGGCCTCTCGGGAAACACCATATATTTT	CASMTGLSGNTIYF